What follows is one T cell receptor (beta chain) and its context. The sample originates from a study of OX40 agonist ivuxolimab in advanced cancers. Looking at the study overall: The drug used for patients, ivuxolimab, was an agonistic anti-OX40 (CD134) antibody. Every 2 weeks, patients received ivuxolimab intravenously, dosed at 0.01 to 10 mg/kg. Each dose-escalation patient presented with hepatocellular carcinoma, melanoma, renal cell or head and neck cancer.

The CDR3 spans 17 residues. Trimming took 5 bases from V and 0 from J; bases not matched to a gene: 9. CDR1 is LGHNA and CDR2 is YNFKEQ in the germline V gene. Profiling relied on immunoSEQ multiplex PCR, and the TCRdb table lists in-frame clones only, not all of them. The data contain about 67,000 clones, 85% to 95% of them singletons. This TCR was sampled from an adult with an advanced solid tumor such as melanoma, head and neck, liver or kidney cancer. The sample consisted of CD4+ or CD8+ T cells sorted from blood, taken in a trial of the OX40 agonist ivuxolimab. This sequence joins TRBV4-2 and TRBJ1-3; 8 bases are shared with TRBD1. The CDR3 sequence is CASSSETGASSGNTIYF. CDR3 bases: TGTGCCAGCAGCTCAGAGACAGGGGCCTCCTCTGGAAACACCATATATTTT.